Reported below is one TCR beta chain. The sample is drawn from a study of cytomegalovirus exposure and HLA in healthy donors. Germline lookup yields CDR1 SEHNR and CDR2 FQNEAQ (reference sequence). V lost 5 bases to trimming and J lost 1 base; unmatched junction nucleotides: 8. The CDR3 totals 17 residues. Method: immunoSEQ multiplex PCR; TCRdb's copy keeps in-frame clones and lacks some. The table records about 74,000 clones, about 95% of them present only once. Sequencing was done on a sample of PBMCs. This receptor was obtained from a woman aged 18-29 years in good health and CMV-seropositive. The rearrangement joins TRBV7-9 to TRBJ1-4, with 9 bases lining up with TRBD1. This CDR3 reads CASSLLDRGGTNEKLFF. In nucleotides, the CDR3 is TGTGCCAGCAGCCTACTCGACAGGGGGGGAACTAATGAAAAACTGTTTTTT. The variable domain in full, with the rest retrieved from reference TRBV7-9 and TRBJ1-4, is DTGVSQNPRHKITKRGQNVTFRCDPISEHNRLYWYRQTLGQGPEFLTYFQNEAQLEKSRLLSDRFSAERPKGSFSTLEIQRTEQGDSAMYLCASSLLDRGGTNEKLFFGSGTQLSVL.